Sequencing of this T cell receptor (beta chain) was carried out in a study of naive and memory T cell subsets. Notes on the study in general: Clonotypes here are unpaired alpha or beta chain sequences.

Both TRBC1 and TRBC2 were covered by a beta constant-region primer of two equimolar oligonucleotides. Nested alpha and beta constant-region primers with the SP2 primer drove four PCR rounds on ligated cDNA. TCRdb re-analysed the UMI-ligation and nested PCR reads in MiXCR, keeping a single row per CDR3 protein. The sample records over 65,000 distinct CDR3 sequences, over 8.5% being singletons. CDR3 length: 13 residues. V was pared by 4 bases and J by 5 bases, with 12 bases between. The V gene's germline CDR1 is DFQATT and CDR2 SNEGSKA (reference sequence). This clonotype was counted many times. The antigen is not known.

The receptor's source is a human donor in good health. V and J are TRBV20-1 and TRBJ2-4, with D possibly being TRBD1 (6 bases). Source material: naive CD8+ T cells from blood. The CDR3 coding sequence is TGCAGTGCTATTTCAGGGGATGAAAACATTCAGTACTTC. This sequence encodes CSAISGDENIQYF.